The text below deals with one T cell receptor beta chain. The sample originates from a study of blood T cell repertoires in COVID-19. As for the study in general: The samples span acute and convalescent COVID-19 from the United States, Italy and Spain.

Measured with immunoSEQ multiplex PCR; TCRdb has only the in-frame clones, and not every one. The sample comprises about 160,000 clones, roughly 86% of which are singletons, and around 3.9% rests with the top ten. The CDR3 is made up of 16 amino acids. Germline CDR1 and CDR2: MNHNS and SASEGT. The V segment lost 2 bases and the J segment 5 bases; nucleotides outside the gene matches: 8. The TCR originated in a woman aged 60 to 75 who had recovered from COVID-19. Specimen: peripheral blood. The chain couples TRBV6-1 to TRBJ1-2; 10 bases map to TRBD1. The CDR3 protein is CASSEKGTGDHYGYTF. CDR3 nucleotides: TGTGCCAGCAGTGAAAAGGGGACAGGGGACCATTATGGCTACACCTTC.